The following is a T cell receptor beta chain sequence with its context. The antigen is not known. Possible read error: a much larger clone is one base away. The data stem from a study of human T cells and chemical hapten exposure. The study, taken as a whole, reports: No alteration of TCRs above 1 in 1000 frequency was seen with DPC sensitization.

Library preparation tagged each individual cDNA molecule with a unique molecular identifier. MiXCR, run by TCRdb on the 5' RACE reads, gives a single entry per CDR3 protein. The sample holds approximately 150,000 distinct CDR3 sequences, roughly 4% seen once. The germline CDR1 and CDR2 sequences are MNHEY and SMNVEV (reference sequence). V was pared by 2 bases and J by 0 bases, with 12 bases between. The CDR3 is 16 amino acids. The total RNA was obtained from whole blood that was not fractionated. The genes are TRBV27 and TRBJ2-3, with D perhaps matching TRBD1 (5 bases). The sequence was obtained from a female donor in good health. CDR3 bases: TGTGCCAGCAGTTTACATGGAACAGGTAGCACAGATACGCAGTATTTT. It encodes CASSLHGTGSTDTQYF.